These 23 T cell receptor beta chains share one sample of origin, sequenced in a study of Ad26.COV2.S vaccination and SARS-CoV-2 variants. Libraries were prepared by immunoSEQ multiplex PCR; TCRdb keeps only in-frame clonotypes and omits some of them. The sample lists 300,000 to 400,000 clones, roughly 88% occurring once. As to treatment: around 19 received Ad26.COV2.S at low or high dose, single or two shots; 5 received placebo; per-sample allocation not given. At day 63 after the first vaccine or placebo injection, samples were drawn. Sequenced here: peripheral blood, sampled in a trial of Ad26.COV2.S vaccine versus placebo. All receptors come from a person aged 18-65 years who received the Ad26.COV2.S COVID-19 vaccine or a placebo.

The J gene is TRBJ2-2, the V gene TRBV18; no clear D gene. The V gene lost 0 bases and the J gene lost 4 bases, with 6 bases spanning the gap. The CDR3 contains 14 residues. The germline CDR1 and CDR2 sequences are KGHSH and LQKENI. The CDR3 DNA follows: TGTGCCAGCTCACCACCGGTGATCACCGGGGAGCTGTTTTTT. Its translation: CASSPPVITGELFF. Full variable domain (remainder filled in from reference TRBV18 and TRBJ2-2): NAGVMQNPRHLVRRRGQEARLRCSPMKGHSHVYWYRQLPEEGLKFMVYLQKENIIDESGMPKERFSAEFPKEGPSILRIQQVVRGDSAAYFCASSPPVITGELFFGEGSRLTVL.

The CDR3 coding sequence is TGTGCCACCGCCGGACAGGGATGGAGAACCTACGAGCAGTACTTC. Translating gives CATAGQGWRTYEQYF. V gene TRBV6-5 combines with J gene TRBJ2-7; 8 positions match TRBD1. Per germline, CDR1 MNHEY and CDR2 SVGAGI. CDR3 length: 15 amino acids. Trimming removed 10 bases from V and 2 bases from J; junction bases left unmatched: 13.

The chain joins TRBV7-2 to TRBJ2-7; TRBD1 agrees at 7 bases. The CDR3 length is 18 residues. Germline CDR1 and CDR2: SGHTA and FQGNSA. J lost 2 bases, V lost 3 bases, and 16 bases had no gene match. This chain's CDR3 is CASSLGGTDEPETYEQYV. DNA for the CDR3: TGTGCCAGCAGCTTGGGTGGGACAGACGAACCTGAGACCTACGAGCAGTACGTC.

The CDR3 DNA reads as TGTGCCAGTAGTACCGGACTAGCGGGGGATCTTGAGCAGTTCTTC. Amino acid sequence: CASSTGLAGDLEQFF. The genes are TRBV19 and TRBJ2-1; 13 bases map to TRBD2. The CDR3 runs to 15 residues. The germline CDR1 and CDR2 sequences are LNHDA and SQIVND (reference sequence). The trim removed 4 bases at V and 9 bases at J, leaving 6 bases unmatched. The variable domain in full, with the rest retrieved from reference TRBV19 and TRBJ2-1, is DGGITQSPKYLFRKEGQNVTLSCEQNLNHDAMYWYRQDPGQGLRLIYYSQIVNDFQKGDIAEGYSVSREKKESFPLTVTSAQKNPTAFYLCASSTGLAGDLEQFFGPGTRLTVL.

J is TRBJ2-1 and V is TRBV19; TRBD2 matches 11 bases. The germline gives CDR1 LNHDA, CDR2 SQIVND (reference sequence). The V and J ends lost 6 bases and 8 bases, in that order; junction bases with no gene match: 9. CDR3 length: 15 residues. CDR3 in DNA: TGTGCCAGTAGATTTAGCGGGAGGGCCGTTGATGAGCAGTTCTTC. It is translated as CASRFSGRAVDEQFF.

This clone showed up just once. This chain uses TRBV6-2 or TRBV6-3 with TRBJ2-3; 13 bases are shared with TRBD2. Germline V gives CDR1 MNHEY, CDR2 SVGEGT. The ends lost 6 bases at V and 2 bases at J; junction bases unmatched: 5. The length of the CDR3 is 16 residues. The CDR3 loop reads CASSSGTSGATDTQYF. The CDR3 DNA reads TGTGCCAGCAGCTCCGGGACTAGCGGGGCCACAGATACGCAGTATTTT.

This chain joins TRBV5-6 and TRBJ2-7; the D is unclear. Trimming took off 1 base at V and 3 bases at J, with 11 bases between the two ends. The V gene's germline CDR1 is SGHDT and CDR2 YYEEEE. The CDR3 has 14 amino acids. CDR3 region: CASSLSWQGYEQYF. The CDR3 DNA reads TGTGCCAGCAGCTTGTCCTGGCAAGGCTACGAGCAGTACTTC.

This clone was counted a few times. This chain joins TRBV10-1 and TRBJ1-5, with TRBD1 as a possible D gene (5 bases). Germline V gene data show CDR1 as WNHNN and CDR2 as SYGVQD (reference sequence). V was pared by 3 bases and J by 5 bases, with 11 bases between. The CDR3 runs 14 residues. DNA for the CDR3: TGCGCCAGCAGTGAAGGACCGACAGATCAGCCCCAGCATTTT. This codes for CASSEGPTDQPQHF.

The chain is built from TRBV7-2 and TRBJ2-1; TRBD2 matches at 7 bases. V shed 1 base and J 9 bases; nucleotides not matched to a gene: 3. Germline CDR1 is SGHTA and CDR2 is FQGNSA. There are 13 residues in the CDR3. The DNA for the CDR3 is TGTGCCAGCAGCTTAGAAGGCGGGGGTGAGCAGTTCTTC. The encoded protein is CASSLEGGGEQFF.

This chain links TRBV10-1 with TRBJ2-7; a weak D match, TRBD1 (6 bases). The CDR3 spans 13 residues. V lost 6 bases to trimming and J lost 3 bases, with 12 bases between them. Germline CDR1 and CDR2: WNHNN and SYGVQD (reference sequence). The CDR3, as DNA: TGCGCCAGCAGGGACAGACCAATCTACGAGCAGTACGTC. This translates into CASRDRPIYEQYV.

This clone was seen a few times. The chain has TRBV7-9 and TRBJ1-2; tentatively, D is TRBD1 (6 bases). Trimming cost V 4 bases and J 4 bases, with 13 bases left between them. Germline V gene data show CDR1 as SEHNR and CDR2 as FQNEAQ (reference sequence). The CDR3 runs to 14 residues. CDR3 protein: CASSSTGTSYGYTF. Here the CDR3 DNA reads TGTGCCAGCAGCTCCACAGGGACATCCTATGGCTACACCTTC.

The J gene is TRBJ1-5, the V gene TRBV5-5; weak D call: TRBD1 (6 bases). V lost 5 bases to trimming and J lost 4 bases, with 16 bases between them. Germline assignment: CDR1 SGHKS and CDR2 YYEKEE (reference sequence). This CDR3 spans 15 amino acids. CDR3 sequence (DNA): TGTGCCAGCAGTTTTACAGGGTTGGGGAATCAGCCCCAGCATTTT. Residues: CASSFTGLGNQPQHF.

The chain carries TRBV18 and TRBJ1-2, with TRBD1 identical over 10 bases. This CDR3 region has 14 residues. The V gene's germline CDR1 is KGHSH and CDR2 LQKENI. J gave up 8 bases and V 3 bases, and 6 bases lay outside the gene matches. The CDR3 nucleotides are TGTGCCAGCTCACCCCTTGACAGGGGGCAGGGCTACACCTTC. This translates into CASSPLDRGQGYTF.

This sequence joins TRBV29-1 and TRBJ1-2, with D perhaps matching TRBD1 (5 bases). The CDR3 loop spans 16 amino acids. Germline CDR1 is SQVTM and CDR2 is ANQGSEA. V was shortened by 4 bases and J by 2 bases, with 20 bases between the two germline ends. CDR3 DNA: TGCAGCGTTGTCCTCATCGGAAGGGGTCTGAACTATGGCTACACCTTC. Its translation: CSVVLIGRGLNYGYTF.

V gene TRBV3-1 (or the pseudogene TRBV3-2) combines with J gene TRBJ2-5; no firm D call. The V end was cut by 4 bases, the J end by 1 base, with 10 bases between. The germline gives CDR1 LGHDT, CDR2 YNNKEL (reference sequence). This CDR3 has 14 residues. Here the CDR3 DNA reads TGTGCCAGCAGCCCCGGCTGGGGCCAAGAGACCCAGTACTTC. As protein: CASSPGWGQETQYF.

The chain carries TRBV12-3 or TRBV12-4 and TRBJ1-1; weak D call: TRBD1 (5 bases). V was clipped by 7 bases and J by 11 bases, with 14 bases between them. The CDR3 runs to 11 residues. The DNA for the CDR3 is TGTGCCAGCAAGTGGCAGGGAGAGGCTTTCTTT. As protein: CASKWQGEAFF.

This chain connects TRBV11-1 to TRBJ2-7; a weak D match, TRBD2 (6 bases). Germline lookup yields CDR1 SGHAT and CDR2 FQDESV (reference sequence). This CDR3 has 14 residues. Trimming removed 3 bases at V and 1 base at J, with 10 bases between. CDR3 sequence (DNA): TGTGCCAGCAGCTTGGAGGGAGCGTCCTACGAGCAGTACGTC. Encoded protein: CASSLEGASYEQYV.

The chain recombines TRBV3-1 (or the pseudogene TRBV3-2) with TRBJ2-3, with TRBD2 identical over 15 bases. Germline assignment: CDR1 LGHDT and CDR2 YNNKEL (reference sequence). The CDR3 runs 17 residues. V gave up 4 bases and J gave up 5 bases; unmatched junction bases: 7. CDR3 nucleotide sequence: TGTGCCAGCAGCCGCGGGACTAGCGGGGGGCGGGTAGATACGCAGTATTTT. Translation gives CASSRGTSGGRVDTQYF.

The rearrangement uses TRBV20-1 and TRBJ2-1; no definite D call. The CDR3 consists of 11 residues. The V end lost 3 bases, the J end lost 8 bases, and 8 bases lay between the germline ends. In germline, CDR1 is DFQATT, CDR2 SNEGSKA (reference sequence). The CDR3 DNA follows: TGCAGTGCTAGGGGTCCCTATGAGCAGTTCTTC. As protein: CSARGPYEQFF.

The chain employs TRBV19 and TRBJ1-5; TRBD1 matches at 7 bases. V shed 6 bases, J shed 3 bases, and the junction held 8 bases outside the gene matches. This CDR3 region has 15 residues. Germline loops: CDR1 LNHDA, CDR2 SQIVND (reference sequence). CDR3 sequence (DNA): TGTGCCAGTAGCCCAACCGGGACAGCCAATCAGCCCCAGCATTTT. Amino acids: CASSPTGTANQPQHF.

The CDR3 DNA reads TGTGCCAGCAGTTTAAATGGACATGAAGCTTTCTTT. Encoded protein: CASSLNGHEAFF. The chain carries TRBV6-2 or TRBV6-3 and TRBJ1-1, with a possible D match to TRBD1 (5 bases). The CDR3 is made up of 12 amino acids. The germline gives CDR1 MNHEY, CDR2 SVGEGT. Trimming cost V 4 bases and J 7 bases, with 10 bases left between them.

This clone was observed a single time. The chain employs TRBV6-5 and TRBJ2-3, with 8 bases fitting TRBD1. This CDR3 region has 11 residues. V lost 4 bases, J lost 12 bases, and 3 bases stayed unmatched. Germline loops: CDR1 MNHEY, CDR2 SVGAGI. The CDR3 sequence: CASSLQGVQYF. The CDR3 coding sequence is TGTGCCAGCAGTTTACAGGGGGTTCAGTATTTT.

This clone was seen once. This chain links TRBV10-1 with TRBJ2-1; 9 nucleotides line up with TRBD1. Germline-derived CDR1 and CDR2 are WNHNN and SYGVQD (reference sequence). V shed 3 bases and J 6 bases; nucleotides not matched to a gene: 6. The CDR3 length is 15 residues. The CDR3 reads CASSEGTGYRNEQFF. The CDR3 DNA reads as TGCGCCAGCAGTGAAGGGACAGGGTATCGCAATGAGCAGTTCTTC.